Listed here are 9 T cell receptor beta chains from one sample, sequenced in a study of prognosis after radiotherapy for stage I lung cancer. CDR3 of TCR beta was amplified from genomic DNA via a two-round multiplex PCR. Primers specific to each TRBV and TRBJ gene were used in first-round PCR. TCRdb called the multiplex PCR reads again in MiXCR, with one record for every CDR3 protein. The sample records over 9,000 distinct CDR3 sequences, around a third being singletons. The material was PBMCs, obtained before or after stereotactic body radiation therapy (not recorded which). The receptors here all came from a donor of 50 years or more with non-small cell lung cancer.

This clonotype was counted many times. V gene TRBV18 combines with J gene TRBJ1-6; D is perhaps TRBD1 (6 bases). This CDR3 region has 16 residues. Germline V lookup: CDR1 KGHSH, CDR2 LQKENI. Trimming stripped 5 bases from V and 5 bases from J, with 16 bases between. CDR3 in amino acids: CASSVGGAGHNSPLHF. CDR3 nucleotides: TGTGCCAGCTCAGTTGGGGGCGCCGGTCATAATTCACCCCTCCACTTT.

The sample holds many counts of this clonotype. The rearrangement links TRBV11-3 to TRBJ2-2; maybe TRBD2 (6 bases). The CDR3 is 14 residues long. CDR1 is SGHNT and CDR2 is YENEEA in the germline V gene. Trimming stripped 4 bases from V and 5 bases from J, with 11 bases between. This CDR3 is CASSWGGRTGELFF. The CDR3 DNA sequence: TGTGCCAGCAGCTGGGGAGGTAGGACCGGGGAGCTGTTTTTT.

The chain has TRBV12-3 or TRBV12-4 and TRBJ1-5; 9 nucleotides match TRBD1. The trim removed 10 bases at V and 0 bases at J, leaving 16 bases unmatched. The CDR3 is 18 residues long. The CDR3 loop reads CAINYPTGTGFSNQPQHF. DNA for the CDR3: TGTGCCATTAACTACCCGACCGGGACAGGGTTTAGCAATCAGCCCCAGCATTTT.

Turning to this clonotype: Being one base from a much bigger clone, this may be a read error. This rearrangement joins TRBV25-1 to TRBJ1-5; D remains ambiguous. The CDR3 has 13 residues. In germline, CDR1 is MGHDK, CDR2 SYGVNS. DNA for the CDR3: TGTGCCAGCAGAGGGCTACCAAATCAGCCCCTGCATTTT. It codes for CASRGLPNQPLHF.

This clonotype was recorded many times. The chain combines TRBV30 with TRBJ1-2; 8 bases match TRBD1. Germline values: CDR1 GTSNPN, CDR2 SVGIG (reference sequence). The J segment lost 8 bases and the V segment lost 3 bases, leaving 11 bases of the junction unmatched. This CDR3 region has 14 residues. CDR3 bases: TGTGCCTGGAGGAGACCGGACAGGGATAAAGGCTACACCTTC. Translation: CAWRRPDRDKGYTF.

This chain joins TRBV15 and TRBJ2-1, with D uncertain. V lost 3 bases to trimming and J lost 4 bases, with 13 bases between them. The length of the CDR3 is 15 residues. Germline V gene data show CDR1 as LNHNV and CDR2 as YYDKDF (reference sequence). The CDR3 here is CATSRTGGPYNEQFF. Here the CDR3 DNA reads TGTGCCACCAGCAGGACTGGTGGACCTTACAATGAGCAGTTCTTC.

In its sample, this clonotype was seen many times. The DNA of the CDR3 is TGTGCCAGTACATCCCGCCAAAACTATGGCTACACCTTC. Its protein is CASTSRQNYGYTF. The V call is TRBV19, the J call TRBJ1-2, with D uncertain. Trimming removed 7 bases at V and 2 bases at J, with 11 bases between. The V gene's germline CDR1 is LNHDA and CDR2 SQIVND (reference sequence). The CDR3 extends over 13 amino acids. Full variable domain (missing parts from reference TRBV19 and TRBJ1-2): DGGITQSPKYLFRKEGQNVTLSCEQNLNHDAMYWYRQDPGQGLRLIYYSQIVNDFQKGDIAEGYSVSREKKESFPLTVTSAQKNPTAFYLCASTSRQNYGYTFGSGTRLTVV.

This clonotype was seen a single time. The rearrangement links TRBV2 to TRBJ1-5; D might be TRBD1 (6 bases). The length of the CDR3 is 15 residues. V was shortened by 6 bases and J by 6 bases, with 18 bases between the two germline ends. Germline values: CDR1 SNHLY, CDR2 FYNNEI. CDR3 DNA sequence: TGTGCCAGCAGCCCCACCCCCGGGACAACTCAGCCCCAGCATTTT. Its protein is CASSPTPGTTQPQHF.

This clonotype was found many times. This chain uses TRBV20-1 with TRBJ2-5; D may correspond to TRBD1 or TRBD2 (5 bases each). The CDR3 consists of 16 residues. Trimming took 5 bases from V and 1 from J, leaving 20 bases between them. Germline V gene sequence: CDR1 DFQATT, CDR2 SNEGSKA (reference sequence). CDR3 DNA sequence: TGCAGTGCTGCCGGGACCGGAACCAGAATCCAAGAGACCCAGTACTTC. Translation: CSAAGTGTRIQETQYF.